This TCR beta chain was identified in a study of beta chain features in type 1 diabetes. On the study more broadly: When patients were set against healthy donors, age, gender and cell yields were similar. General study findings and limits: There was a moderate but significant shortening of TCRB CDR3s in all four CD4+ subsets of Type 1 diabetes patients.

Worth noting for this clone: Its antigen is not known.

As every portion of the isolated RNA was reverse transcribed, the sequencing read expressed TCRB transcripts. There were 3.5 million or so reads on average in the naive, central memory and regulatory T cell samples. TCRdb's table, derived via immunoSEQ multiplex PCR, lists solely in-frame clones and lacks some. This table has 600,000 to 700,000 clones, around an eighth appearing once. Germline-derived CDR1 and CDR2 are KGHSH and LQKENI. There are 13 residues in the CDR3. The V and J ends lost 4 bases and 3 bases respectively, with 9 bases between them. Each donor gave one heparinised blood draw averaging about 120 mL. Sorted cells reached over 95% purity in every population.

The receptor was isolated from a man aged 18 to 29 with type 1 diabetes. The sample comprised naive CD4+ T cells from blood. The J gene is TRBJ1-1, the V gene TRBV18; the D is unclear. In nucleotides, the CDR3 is TGTGCCAGCTCACAGGGTCTGGACACTGAAGCTTTCTTT. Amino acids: CASSQGLDTEAFF.